This T cell receptor beta chain was documented in a study of cytotoxic CD8 clonotypes in ibrutinib-treated CLL. TCRdb keeps only in-frame clones here, not all; method: immunoSEQ multiplex PCR. This sample has approximately 57,000 clones, with roughly 50% found just once. Germline CDR1 is MDHEN and CDR2 is SYDVKM. The V and J ends lost 2 bases and 3 bases respectively, with 13 bases between them. The CDR3 consists of 15 residues. Cryopreserved PBMCs supplied roughly 1.8 micrograms of genomic DNA for TCR beta libraries. This chain uses TRBV28 with TRBJ1-2; D is unclear. Specimen: PBMCs, collected after 24 months of ibrutinib treatment. The clonotype was recovered from a human donor with chronic lymphocytic leukemia. CDR3 in amino acids: CASSLPRALDYGYTF. The CDR3 region has the DNA TGTGCCAGCAGTTTACCCCGGGCCCTCGACTATGGCTACACCTTC.